These 18 T cell receptor beta chains came from one sample sequenced in a study of cytomegalovirus exposure and HLA in healthy donors. PCR involved 60 Vbeta and 13 Jbeta primers. Profiled with immunoSEQ multiplex PCR; TCRdb holds only in-frame clones, not every one. The sample totals 96,000 or so clones; its top ten clones hold just under 3.5%. The sample comprised PBMCs. Receptors originate from a woman aged 25 to 45 in good health and CMV-seronegative.

The chain uses TRBV5-1 and TRBJ2-7, with 10 nucleotides matching TRBD2. CDR1 and CDR2 (germline): SGHRS, YFSETQ. The V and J ends lost 0 bases and 2 bases, in that order; junction bases with no gene match: 2. CDR3 length equals 15 residues. CDR3 coding DNA: TGCGCCAGCAGCTTGGTAGCGGGGGGCGCCTACGAGCAGTACTTC. It encodes CASSLVAGGAYEQYF.

J is TRBJ2-1 and V is TRBV7-3, with 15 bases identical to TRBD2. The V gene's germline CDR1 is SGHTA and CDR2 FQGTGA. V shed 2 bases, J shed 0 bases, and the junction held 14 bases outside the gene matches. The CDR3 covers 22 residues. The CDR3 here is CASSLATEIGLAGGSSYNEQFF. The CDR3 region has the DNA TGTGCCAGCAGCTTAGCGACCGAGATAGGACTAGCGGGGGGGAGCTCCTACAATGAGCAGTTCTTC.

The rearrangement links TRBV10-3 to TRBJ2-2, with D perhaps TRBD2 (6 bases). Germline V gene lookup returns CDR1 ENHRY and CDR2 SYGVKD. Between the trimmed V and J ends, which lost 11 bases and 1 base, there was a span of 14 bases. CDR3 length: 14 residues. In nucleotides, the CDR3 is TGTGCCGCCAATAGCGGTTTGAACACCGGGGAGCTGTTTTTT. Translation: CAANSGLNTGELFF.

Written as DNA, the CDR3 is TGCAGCGTTGTAGGCGGGAGAGGGACAGATACGCAGTATTTT. Its protein product is CSVVGGRGTDTQYF. The chain has TRBV29-1 and TRBJ2-3, with 7 bases fitting TRBD2. Per germline, CDR1 SQVTM and CDR2 ANQGSEA. The CDR3 has 14 amino acids. V dropped 4 bases and J dropped 3; count of bases not matched to a gene: 7.

The rearrangement links TRBV7-9 to TRBJ2-1; 9 bases match TRBD2. There are 17 residues in the CDR3. V lost 2 bases, J lost 4 bases, and 9 bases stayed unmatched. Germline loops: CDR1 SEHNR, CDR2 FQNEAQ (reference sequence). DNA of the CDR3: TGTGCCAGCAGCTTAACCGGACTAGCGAGAGGGTACAATGAGCAGTTCTTC. It encodes CASSLTGLARGYNEQFF. The whole variable domain, remainder taken from reference TRBV7-9 and TRBJ2-1, is DTGVSQNPRHKITKRGQNVTFRCDPISEHNRLYWYRQTLGQGPEFLTYFQNEAQLEKSRLLSDRFSAERPKGSFSTLEIQRTEQGDSAMYLCASSLTGLARGYNEQFFGPGTRLTVL.

The rearrangement joins TRBV5-1 to TRBJ2-1; D possibly corresponds to TRBD1 (5 bases). V was clipped by 0 bases and J by 0 bases, with 10 bases between them. The CDR3 has 16 residues. The germline gives CDR1 SGHRS, CDR2 YFSETQ. In nucleotides, the CDR3 is TGCGCCAGCAGCTTGGAAGGGGCCAGCTCCTACAATGAGCAGTTCTTC. Its translation: CASSLEGASSYNEQFF. The variable domain in full, completed from reference TRBV5-1 and TRBJ2-1, reads KAGVTQTPRYLIKTRGQQVTLSCSPISGHRSVSWYQQTPGQGLQFLFEYFSETQRNKGNFPGRFSGRQFSNSRSEMNVSTLELGDSALYLCASSLEGASSYNEQFFGPGTRLTVL.

V gene TRBV6-1 combines with J gene TRBJ2-7; D may be TRBD1 (7 bases). Germline V gene lookup returns CDR1 MNHNS and CDR2 SASEGT. V was pared by 5 bases and J by 3 bases, with 14 bases between. The CDR3 runs 14 residues. CDR3 protein: CASSNSGGGYEQYF. The CDR3 nucleotides read TGTGCCAGCAGTAATTCAGGGGGAGGCTACGAGCAGTACTTC.

The V gene is TRBV9, the J gene TRBJ1-6; D unclear. Germline V gene sequence: CDR1 SGDLS, CDR2 YYNGEE. V was pared by 0 bases and J by 9 bases, with 7 bases between. CDR3 length: 13 amino acids. CDR3 loop: CASSVAGASPLHF. The CDR3 DNA reads as TGTGCCAGCAGCGTAGCGGGTGCTTCACCCCTCCACTTT.

This chain uses TRBV11-3 with TRBJ1-5, with 7 bases that match TRBD1. The CDR3 is 17 amino acids. Germline V gives CDR1 SGHNT, CDR2 YENEEA. V shed 5 bases, J shed 6 bases, and the junction held 16 bases outside the gene matches. In DNA form, the CDR3 reads TGTGCCAGCAGCCCGTGCCCTCAGGGGGACCCGCGTCAGCCCCAGCATTTT. Its protein is CASSPCPQGDPRQPQHF.

The chain employs TRBV27 and TRBJ2-7; D perhaps matches TRBD1 (5 bases). Germline V gene sequence: CDR1 MNHEY, CDR2 SMNVEV (reference sequence). This CDR3 contains 15 residues. V shed 3 bases and J shed 2 bases, with 14 bases lying between them. CDR3 loop: CASSFGQTMAYEQYF. The CDR3 DNA follows: TGTGCCAGCAGTTTCGGACAAACGATGGCCTACGAGCAGTACTTC.

CDR3: CASSALGTGELFF. DNA for the CDR3: TGTGCCAGCAGTGCCCTAGGAACCGGGGAGCTGTTTTTT. This chain uses TRBV2 with TRBJ2-2; D gene ambiguous. V shed 4 bases and J shed 5 bases, with 8 bases lying between them. Germline CDR1 is SNHLY and CDR2 is FYNNEI. This CDR3 has 13 residues.

The chain employs TRBV27 and TRBJ1-5, with 9 bases lining up with TRBD1. Germline CDR1 is MNHEY and CDR2 is SMNVEV (reference sequence). With V trimmed by 5 bases and J by 7 bases, 6 bases remained unmatched. The CDR3 has 14 amino acids. The CDR3 DNA reads TGTGCCAGCAGTACACAGGGGGCGAACCAGCCCCAGCATTTT. Its protein is CASSTQGANQPQHF.

This chain connects TRBV6-6 to TRBJ1-2; 8 bases agree with TRBD1. The germline V gene has CDR1 MNHNY and CDR2 SVGAGI (reference sequence). The J segment lost 8 bases and the V segment lost 0 bases, leaving 5 bases of the junction unmatched. This CDR3 has 14 amino acids. The CDR3 sequence: CASSYSDRGRGYTF. Written as DNA, the CDR3 is TGTGCCAGCAGTTACTCCGACAGGGGCCGGGGCTACACCTTC.

CDR3 in DNA: TGCAACACAACCGGGACAGGGGCAGGGGAGCAGTACTTC. It translates to CNTTGTGAGEQYF. The V gene is TRBV29-1, the J gene TRBJ2-5, with 10 bases matching TRBD1. Per germline, CDR1 SQVTM and CDR2 ANQGSEA. The CDR3 covers 13 residues.

CDR3 in DNA: TGTGCCAGCAGTTACGTAGGGGACAATCAGCCCCAGCATTTT. It yields the protein CASSYVGDNQPQHF. The chain joins TRBV6-6 to TRBJ1-5; TRBD1 is a possible D gene (5 bases). Germline CDR1 and CDR2: MNHNY and SVGAGI (reference sequence). This CDR3 spans 14 amino acids. V was shortened by 2 bases and J by 3 bases, with 8 bases between the two germline ends.

As DNA, the CDR3 is TGTGCCAGCAGCTCCCCCCCCGGGACAACCTATGGCTACACCTTC. It codes for CASSSPPGTTYGYTF. The chain recombines TRBV7-8 with TRBJ1-2; TRBD1 is a possible D gene (6 bases). Germline V gene sequence: CDR1 SGHVS, CDR2 FQNEAQ. Trimming removed 4 bases from V and 4 bases from J, with 16 bases in between. The length of the CDR3 is 15 residues.

The V and J genes are TRBV28 and TRBJ1-1; weak D call: TRBD1 (5 bases). The CDR3 has 14 amino acids. Trimming cost V 6 bases and J 11 bases, with 22 bases left between them. Germline lookup yields CDR1 MDHEN and CDR2 SYDVKM. The CDR3 loop is CASSPPGDPFGAFF. DNA for the CDR3: TGTGCCAGCAGCCCACCGGGGGACCCCTTCGGGGCTTTCTTT. The full variable domain, its missing parts supplied by reference TRBV28 and TRBJ1-1, is DVKVTQSSRYLVKRTGEKVFLECVQDMDHENMFWYRQDPGLGLRLIYFSYDVKMKEKGDIPEGYSVSREKKERFSLILESASTNQTSMYLCASSPPGDPFGAFFGQGTRLTVV.

The chain couples TRBV2 to TRBJ1-3; D may be TRBD1 (5 bases). V was clipped by 7 bases and J by 0 bases, with 10 bases between them. The CDR3 runs to 14 residues. From germline, CDR1 is SNHLY and CDR2 FYNNEI. CDR3 loop: CASKPQGSGNTIYF. CDR3 in DNA: TGTGCCAGCAAACCCCAGGGCTCTGGAAACACCATATATTTT.